The sequence of this T cell receptor beta chain was determined in a study of blood T cell repertoires in COVID-19. Study overall: Sites in the United States, Italy and Spain provided acute and convalescent COVID-19 samples. The analysed material was cDNA or gDNA that came from T cells, B-cell-depleted T cells, or PBMCs.

Original data processing: Estimated nucleated cell counts came from reference gene primer amplification. Sequencing was performed with immunoSEQ multiplex PCR; in TCRdb, only in-frame clones are kept and a portion is missing. V, J and clone size are taken as reported in that table, and D and trimming were inferred from the DNA itself. The sample has 220,000 or so clones, 82% seen once; the top ten hold approximately 1.9%. This clone has a single count. V lost 2 bases, J lost 6 bases, and 4 bases stayed unmatched. The CDR3 is 14 residues long. CDR1 is MNHEY and CDR2 is SMNVEV in the germline V gene (reference sequence).

This receptor was taken from a woman of 80 years or more with acute or convalescent COVID-19. Sequencing was carried out using peripheral blood. V usage is TRBV27 and J usage is TRBJ2-7, with 10 bases fitting TRBD1. DNA for the CDR3: TGTGCCAGCAGTTTAGCCGGGACAGGGGTCGAGCAGTACTTC. It translates to CASSLAGTGVEQYF.